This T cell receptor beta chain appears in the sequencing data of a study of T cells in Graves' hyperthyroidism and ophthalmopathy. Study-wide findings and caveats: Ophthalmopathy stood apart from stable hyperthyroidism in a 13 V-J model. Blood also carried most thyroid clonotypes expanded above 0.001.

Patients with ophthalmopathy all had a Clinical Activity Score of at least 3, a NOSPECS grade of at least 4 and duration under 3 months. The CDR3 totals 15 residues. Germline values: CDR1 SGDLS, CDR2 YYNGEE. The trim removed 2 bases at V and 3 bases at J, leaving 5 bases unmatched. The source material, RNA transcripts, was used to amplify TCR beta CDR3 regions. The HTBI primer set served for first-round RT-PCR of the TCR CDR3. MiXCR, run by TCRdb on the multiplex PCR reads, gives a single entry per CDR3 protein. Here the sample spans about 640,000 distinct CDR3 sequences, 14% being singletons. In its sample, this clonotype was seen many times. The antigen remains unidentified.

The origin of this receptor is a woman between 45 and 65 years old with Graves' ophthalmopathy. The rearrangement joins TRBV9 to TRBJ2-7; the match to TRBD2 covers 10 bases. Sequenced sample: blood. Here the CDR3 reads CASSVGTSGNYEQYF. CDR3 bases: TGTGCCAGCAGCGTGGGTACTAGCGGGAACTACGAGCAGTACTTC.